The clone carrying this TCR beta chain appeared many times. The data belong to a study of HIV-infected patients and healthy controls. V trimming: 5 bases; J trimming: 1 base; junction bases outside the gene matches: 5. CDR1 and CDR2 from the germline V gene are MNHEY and SVGEGT. The CDR3 length is 15 residues. Alpha and beta constant-region primers primed reverse transcription of 500 to 550 ng RNA. Separate chain-specific third strand synthesis with multiplexing indices produced the alpha and beta libraries. One entry per CDR3 protein, called by TCRdb with MiXCR from the 5' RACE reads. This sample has 15,000 to 20,000 distinct CDR3 sequences; approximately 12% occur once, and the top ten carry around 10%. The repertoire came from unfractionated whole blood and reflected all unsorted peripheral T cells.

The sequence derives from an adult in good health. Sequencing was done on a sample of blood. J is TRBJ1-5 and V is TRBV6-2 or TRBV6-3, with TRBD1 matching 7 bases. CDR3 loop: CASSAGGVSNQPQHF. CDR3 DNA: TGTGCCAGCAGTGCAGGGGGGGTCAGCAATCAGCCCCAGCATTTT.